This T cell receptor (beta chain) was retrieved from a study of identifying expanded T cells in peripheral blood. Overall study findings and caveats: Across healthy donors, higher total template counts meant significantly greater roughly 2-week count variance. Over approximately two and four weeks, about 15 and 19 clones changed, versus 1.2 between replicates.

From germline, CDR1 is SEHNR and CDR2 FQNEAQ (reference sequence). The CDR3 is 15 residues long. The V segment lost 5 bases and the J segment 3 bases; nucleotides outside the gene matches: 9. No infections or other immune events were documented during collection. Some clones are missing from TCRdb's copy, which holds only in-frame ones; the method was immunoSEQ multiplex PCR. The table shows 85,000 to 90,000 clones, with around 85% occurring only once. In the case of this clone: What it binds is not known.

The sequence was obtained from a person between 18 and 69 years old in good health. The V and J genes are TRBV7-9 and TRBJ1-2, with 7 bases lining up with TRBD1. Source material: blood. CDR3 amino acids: CASSPRQGGDYGYTF. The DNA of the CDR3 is TGTGCCAGCAGCCCCCGACAGGGAGGGGACTATGGCTACACCTTC.